These 26 T cell receptor beta chains came from one sample sequenced in a study of T cells expressing NK-cell markers. TCRdb re-called the 5' RACE reads and catalogs CDR3 proteins one per entry, DNA excluded. The sample table includes about 550,000 distinct CDR3 sequences. Sequencing was performed on blood T cells: a sorted CD56 or NKG2C T cell subset, CD4+ or CD8+ T cells, or bulk PBMC T cells (not recorded which). The origin of the receptors is a man between 18 and 29 years old in good health.

The rearrangement uses TRBV6-5 and TRBJ1-2. CDR1 MNHEY and CDR2 SVGAGI come from the germline V gene. The CDR3 has 14 residues. CDR3 in amino acids: CASSYAGINYGYTF.

V and J are TRBV15 and TRBJ2-3; TCRdb's D call of TRBD1 is untestable without DNA. Germline V gene data show CDR1 as LNHNV and CDR2 as YYDKDF (reference sequence). The CDR3 loop spans 17 amino acids. CDR3 protein: CATSRAEGQRFTDTQYF.

The V and J genes are TRBV1 and TRBJ2-5. TRBV1 is reported as a pseudogene. This CDR3 is 13 amino acids long. CDR3: CTSSHGIGETQYF.

The chain links TRBV10-3 to TRBJ2-5; TCRdb returns TRBD2, unconfirmable since there is no DNA. The CDR3 is 13 amino acids. Germline CDR1 reads ENHRY; CDR2 reads SYGVKD. Here the CDR3 reads CAISESGGETQYF.

The V and J genes are TRBV7-2 and TRBJ2-3. CDR1 is SGHTA, CDR2 FQGNSA, per germline. The CDR3 extends over 14 amino acids. The CDR3 loop reads CASSRDQAADTQYF.

This chain joins TRBV20-1 and TRBJ2-2; no DNA is available, so the TRBD1 call from TCRdb remains unchecked. The CDR3 loop spans 15 amino acids. Germline CDR1 and CDR2: DFQATT and SNEGSKA (reference sequence). The CDR3 here is CSAQRGEANTGELFF.

The chain has TRBV10-3 and TRBJ1-6. The CDR3 contains 15 residues. CDR1 is ENHRY and CDR2 is SYGVKD in the germline V gene. The CDR3 sequence is CAISESTRLTSPLHF.

V is TRBV10-3 and J is TRBJ2-2. Germline V CDR1 and CDR2: ENHRY, SYGVKD. CDR3 length: 17 residues. CDR3 sequence: CAIRLGPGGPNTGELFF.

The gene calls are TRBV18 and TRBJ2-7; the D call of TRBD1 rests on TCRdb alone, since no DNA is present to check it. The CDR3 loop spans 15 amino acids. The germline gives CDR1 KGHSH, CDR2 LQKENI. The CDR3 region is CASSLGMTGTGEQYF.

The chain joins TRBV5-1 to TRBJ2-3; without DNA, the TCRdb call of TRBD2 cannot be checked. From germline, CDR1 is SGHRS and CDR2 YFSETQ. The CDR3 is made up of 15 amino acids. CDR3 loop: CASRGGLAEDDTQYF.

The gene calls are TRBV12-3 or TRBV12-4 and TRBJ1-1. This CDR3 comprises 12 residues. CDR3 region: CASSLSGAEAFF.

CDR3 in amino acids: CASSLLRGRDTEAFF. The chain employs TRBV19 and TRBJ1-1; TCRdb lists TRBD1, though no DNA is available to test this call. The CDR3 covers 15 residues. Germline CDR1 reads LNHDA; CDR2 reads SQIVND (reference sequence). The complete variable domain, with remaining parts taken from reference TRBV19 and TRBJ1-1, reads DGGITQSPKYLFRKEGQNVTLSCEQNLNHDAMYWYRQDPGQGLRLIYYSQIVNDFQKGDIAEGYSVSREKKESFPLTVTSAQKNPTAFYLCASSLLRGRDTEAFFGQGTRLTVV.

The rearrangement links TRBV20-1 to TRBJ2-1; TCRdb reports TRBD2, a call that lacks DNA to check it against. This CDR3 spans 18 amino acids. Germline CDR1 DFQATT, CDR2 SNEGSKA (reference sequence). CDR3 protein: CSAYPLNDQGRGYNEQFF.

This chain connects TRBV5-1 to TRBJ1-1; TCRdb lists TRBD1, though no DNA is available to test this call. The CDR3 length is 14 residues. Per the germline V gene, CDR1 is SGHRS and CDR2 is YFSETQ. The CDR3 here is CASSSGALGTEAFF. The entire variable domain, with the rest obtained from reference TRBV5-1 and TRBJ1-1, is as follows: KAGVTQTPRYLIKTRGQQVTLSCSPISGHRSVSWYQQTPGQGLQFLFEYFSETQRNKGNFPGRFSGRQFSNSRSEMNVSTLELGDSALYLCASSSGALGTEAFFGQGTRLTVV.

The chain joins TRBV24-1 to TRBJ2-2; TCRdb designates TRBD1, a call that cannot be tested without DNA. Germline CDR1 KGHDR, CDR2 SFDVKD. CDR3 length: 15 amino acids. CDR3 sequence: CATTAGTGGTGELFF.

The chain's CDR3 is CASRRPGTPDYNEQFF. The chain carries TRBV27 and TRBJ2-1; TCRdb selects TRBD1, and the lack of DNA leaves this call unchecked. Germline V gene data show CDR1 as MNHEY and CDR2 as SMNVEV (reference sequence). The CDR3 length is 16 residues.

The genes are TRBV15 and TRBJ2-7; TCRdb's D call, TRBD1, is unchecked because there is no DNA. Per germline, CDR1 LNHNV and CDR2 YYDKDF (reference sequence). The CDR3 sequence is 12 residues long. The CDR3 is CATSKGESEQYF.

The gene calls are TRBV4-1 and TRBJ1-1. This CDR3 is built from 12 residues. CDR1 is MGHRA and CDR2 is YSYEKL in the germline V gene. CDR3 protein: CASSQGGNRAFF.

The chain joins TRBV16 to TRBJ2-2; the TCRdb D gene call, TRBD1, has no DNA to confirm it. The CDR3 spans 15 residues. In germline, CDR1 is KGHSY, CDR2 FQNENV. CDR3 sequence: CASSQFAGATGELFF.

The chain couples TRBV12-3 or TRBV12-4 to TRBJ1-2. This CDR3 is built from 14 residues. CDR3 sequence reads: CASRSLQIPGGYTF.

V gene TRBV30 combines with J gene TRBJ2-7. The CDR3 has 13 amino acids. Germline V lookup: CDR1 GTSNPN, CDR2 SVGIG (reference sequence). CDR3 residues: CAWSVTDSYEQYF.

The chain employs TRBV7-2 and TRBJ1-1; TCRdb's D call, TRBD1, is unchecked because there is no DNA. Germline V gene lookup returns CDR1 SGHTA and CDR2 FQGNSA. The CDR3 sequence is 13 residues long. This CDR3 reads CASSLRGVVEAFF.

V gene TRBV6-5 combines with J gene TRBJ2-3. Germline assignment: CDR1 MNHEY and CDR2 SVGAGI. The CDR3 length is 16 residues. CDR3 region: CASSYSGSVSTDTQYF.

The chain couples TRBV9 to TRBJ2-5; TCRdb designates TRBD2, a call that cannot be tested without DNA. Germline CDR1 reads SGDLS; CDR2 reads YYNGEE. The CDR3 spans 14 residues. The CDR3: CASSSSAGQETQYF. The entire variable domain, with the rest obtained from reference TRBV9 and TRBJ2-5, is as follows: DSGVTQTPKHLITATGQRVTLRCSPRSGDLSVYWYQQSLDQGLQFLIQYYNGEERAKGNILERFSAQQFPDLHSELNLSSLELGDSALYFCASSSSAGQETQYFGPGTRLLVL.

The chain employs TRBV6-1 and TRBJ2-1; the TRBD1 assignment by TCRdb is unverifiable without DNA. This CDR3 has 13 residues. Per germline, CDR1 MNHNS and CDR2 SASEGT. The CDR3 region is CASRSRGPDEQFF.

The V gene is TRBV7-9, the J gene TRBJ2-1; lacking DNA, the TRBD2 call made by TCRdb goes unchecked. Looked up from germline, CDR1 is SEHNR and CDR2 is FQNEAQ (reference sequence). This CDR3 contains 16 residues. The CDR3 spells CASSLPEVHSRNEQFF.